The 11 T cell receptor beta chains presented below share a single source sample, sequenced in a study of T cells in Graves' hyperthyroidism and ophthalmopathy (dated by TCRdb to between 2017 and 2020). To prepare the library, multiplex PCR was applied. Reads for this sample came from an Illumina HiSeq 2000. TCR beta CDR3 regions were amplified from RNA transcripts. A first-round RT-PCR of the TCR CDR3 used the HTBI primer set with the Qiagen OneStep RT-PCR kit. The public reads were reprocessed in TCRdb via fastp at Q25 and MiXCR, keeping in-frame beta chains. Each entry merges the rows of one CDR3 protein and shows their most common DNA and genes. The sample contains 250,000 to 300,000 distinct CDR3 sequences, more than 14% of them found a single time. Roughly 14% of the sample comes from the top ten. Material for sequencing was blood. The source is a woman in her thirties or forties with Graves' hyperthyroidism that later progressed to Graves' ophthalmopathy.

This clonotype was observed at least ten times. The CDR3 loop is CASSSGVAGGYNEQFF. The CDR3 nucleotides are TGTGCCAGCAGCTCCGGGGTGGCGGGAGGCTACAATGAGCAGTTCTTC. This sequence joins TRBV11-2 and TRBJ2-1; 8 bases map to TRBD2. The V gene's germline CDR1 is SGHAT and CDR2 FQNNGV. The CDR3 has 16 amino acids. The V gene end was trimmed by 4 bases and the J gene end by 3 bases; junction bases not matched to a gene: 8.

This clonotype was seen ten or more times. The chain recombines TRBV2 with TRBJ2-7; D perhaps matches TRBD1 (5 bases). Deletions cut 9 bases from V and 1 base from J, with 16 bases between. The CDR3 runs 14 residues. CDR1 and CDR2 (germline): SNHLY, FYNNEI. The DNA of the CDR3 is TGTGCCAGTAGCATGCTGGCAGGGTCCTACGAGCAGTACTTC. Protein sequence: CASSMLAGSYEQYF.

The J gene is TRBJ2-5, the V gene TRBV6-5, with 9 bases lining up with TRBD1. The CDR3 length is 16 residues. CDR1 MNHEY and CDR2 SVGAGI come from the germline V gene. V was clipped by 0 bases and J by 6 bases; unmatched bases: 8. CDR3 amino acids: CASSYSGPNRGQTQYF. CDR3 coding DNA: TGTGCCAGCAGTTACTCGGGTCCTAACAGGGGGCAGACCCAGTACTTC.

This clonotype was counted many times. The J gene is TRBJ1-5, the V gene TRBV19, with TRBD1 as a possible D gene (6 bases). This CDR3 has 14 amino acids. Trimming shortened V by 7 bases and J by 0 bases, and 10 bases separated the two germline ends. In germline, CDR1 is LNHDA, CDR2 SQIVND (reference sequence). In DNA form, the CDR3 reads TGTGCCAGTACCGCAGGGGATAGCAATCAGCCCCAGCATTTT. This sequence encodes CASTAGDSNQPQHF.

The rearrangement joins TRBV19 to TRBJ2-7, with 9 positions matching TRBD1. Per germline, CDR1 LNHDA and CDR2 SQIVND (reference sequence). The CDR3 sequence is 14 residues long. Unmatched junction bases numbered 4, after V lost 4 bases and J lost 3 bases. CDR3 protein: CASSTGQGNYEQYF. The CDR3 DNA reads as TGTGCCAGTAGTACGGGACAGGGAAACTACGAGCAGTACTTC. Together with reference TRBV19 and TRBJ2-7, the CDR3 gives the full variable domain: DGGITQSPKYLFRKEGQNVTLSCEQNLNHDAMYWYRQDPGQGLRLIYYSQIVNDFQKGDIAEGYSVSREKKESFPLTVTSAQKNPTAFYLCASSTGQGNYEQYFGPGTRLTVT.

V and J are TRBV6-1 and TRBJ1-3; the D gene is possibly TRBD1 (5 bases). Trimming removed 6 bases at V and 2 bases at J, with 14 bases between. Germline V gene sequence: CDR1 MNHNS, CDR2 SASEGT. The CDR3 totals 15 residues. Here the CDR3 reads CASSDSLGPGNTIYF. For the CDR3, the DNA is TGTGCCAGCAGCGACTCCTTGGGACCTGGAAACACCATATATTTT.

The CDR3 reads CASRPGTGAPYEQYF. CDR3 sequence (DNA): TGTGCCAGCAGGCCCGGGACAGGGGCGCCCTACGAGCAGTACTTC. The V call is TRBV2, the J call TRBJ2-7; TRBD1 matches 10 bases. Germline V gene sequence: CDR1 SNHLY, CDR2 FYNNEI. V dropped 6 bases and J dropped 2; count of bases not matched to a gene: 7. The CDR3 is 15 residues long.

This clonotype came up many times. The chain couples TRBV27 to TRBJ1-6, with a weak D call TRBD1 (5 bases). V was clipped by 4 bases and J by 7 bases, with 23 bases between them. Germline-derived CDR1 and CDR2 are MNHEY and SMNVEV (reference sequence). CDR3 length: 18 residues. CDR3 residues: CASSYSKGSVGYNSPLHF. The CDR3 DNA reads TGTGCCAGCAGTTATTCGAAGGGGTCCGTGGGGTACAATTCACCCCTCCACTTT.

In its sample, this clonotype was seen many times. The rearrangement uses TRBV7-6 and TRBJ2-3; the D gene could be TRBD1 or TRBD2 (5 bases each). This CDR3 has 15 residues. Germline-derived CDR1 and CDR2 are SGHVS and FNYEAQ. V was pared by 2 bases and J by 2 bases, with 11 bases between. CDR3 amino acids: CASSLIGAFTDTQYF. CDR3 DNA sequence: TGTGCCAGCAGCTTAATCGGGGCATTCACAGATACGCAGTATTTT. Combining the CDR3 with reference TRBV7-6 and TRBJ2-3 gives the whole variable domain GAGVSQSPRYKVTKRGQDVALRCDPISGHVSLYWYRQALGQGPEFLTYFNYEAQQDKSGLPNDRFSAERPEGSISTLTIQRTEQRDSAMYRCASSLIGAFTDTQYFGPGTRLTVL.

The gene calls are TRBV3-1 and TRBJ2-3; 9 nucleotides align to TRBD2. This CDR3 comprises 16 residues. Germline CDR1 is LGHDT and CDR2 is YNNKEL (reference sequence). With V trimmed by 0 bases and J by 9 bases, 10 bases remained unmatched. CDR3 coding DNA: TGTGCCAGCAGCCAAGACCTGTTAGCGGGAGCAACAACGCAGTATTTT. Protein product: CASSQDLLAGATTQYF.

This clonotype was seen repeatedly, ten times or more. CDR3 in amino acids: CASSFNIAKNIQYF. In DNA form, the CDR3 reads TGTGCCAGCAGTTTCAATATAGCCAAAAACATTCAGTACTTC. This rearrangement joins TRBV11-2 to TRBJ2-4; D call uncertain. The V and J ends lost 6 bases and 0 bases respectively, with 9 bases between them. CDR1 and CDR2 from the germline V gene are SGHAT and FQNNGV. This CDR3 has 14 amino acids.